This T cell receptor (beta chain) was sequenced in a study of cytomegalovirus exposure and HLA in healthy donors. This clone turned up a few times. Its antigen is not identified. Study findings and constraints: Later analysis suggested links between common viral pathogens and several top significant clusters. When analyzed later, a missense DCLRE1C variant was found to be linked to TCR beta V- and J-gene trimming.

V was pared by 3 bases and J by 5 bases, with 11 bases of the junction left unmatched. The V gene's germline CDR1 is SGHDT and CDR2 YYEEEE. The CDR3 runs to 16 residues. Primers: 60 Vbeta forward and 13 Jbeta reverse. Measured with immunoSEQ multiplex PCR; TCRdb has only the in-frame clones, and not every one. The profile shows around 170,000 clones, roughly 78% of them singletons. The receptor was derived from a young woman in good health and CMV-seronegative. J is TRBJ1-2 and V is TRBV5-6; 9 positions agree with TRBD1. Sequenced sample: PBMCs. The CDR3 nucleotides are TGTGCCAGCAGCTACGGGACAGGGAGGGGTCCATATGGCTACACCTTC. Amino acids: CASSYGTGRGPYGYTF.